These 12 T cell receptor beta chains were all obtained from the same sample, sequenced in a study of siplizumab effects on memory and regulatory T cells. Assay used: immunoSEQ multiplex PCR; TCRdb lists only in-frame clones, some missing. The sample yields about 110,000 clones, about 90% seen once. The sample taken for sequencing was Tregs sorted from blood. The receptors were gathered from a human donor in good health.

This chain's CDR3 is CASSETGGQPQHF. CDR3 nucleotides: TGTGCCAGCTCAGAGACAGGGGGGCAGCCCCAGCATTTT. V and J are TRBV18 and TRBJ1-5; 9 nucleotides match TRBD1. The ends lost 5 bases at V and 7 bases at J; junction bases unmatched: 3. Germline values: CDR1 KGHSH, CDR2 LQKENI. The CDR3 extends over 13 amino acids.

This chain connects TRBV18 to TRBJ1-4; tentatively, D is TRBD1 (6 bases). Germline assignment: CDR1 KGHSH and CDR2 LQKENI. V lost 4 bases and J lost 8, with 14 bases in between. This CDR3 is built from 14 residues. CDR3 in DNA: TGTGCCAGCTCACGTCTACAGGGAAACGAAAAACTGTTTTTT. It yields the protein CASSRLQGNEKLFF.

V gene TRBV7-9 combines with J gene TRBJ1-1; no clear D gene. This CDR3 is 13 amino acids long. Trimming took 1 base from V and 1 from J, leaving 4 bases between them. Germline V gene data show CDR1 as SEHNR and CDR2 as FQNEAQ (reference sequence). The CDR3 protein is CASSLDPNTEAFF. CDR3 DNA sequence: TGTGCCAGCAGCTTAGACCCGAACACTGAAGCTTTCTTT.

The rearrangement links TRBV15 to TRBJ2-2, with D uncertain. The CDR3 length is 15 residues. Trimming cost V 0 bases and J 5 bases, with 10 bases left between them. The germline gives CDR1 LNHNV, CDR2 YYDKDF (reference sequence). The CDR3 region has the DNA TGTGCCACCAGCAGAGAGTTAGTCGGGACCGGGGAGCTGTTTTTT. Translation gives CATSRELVGTGELFF. Based on the CDR3 plus reference TRBV15 and TRBJ2-2, the full variable domain is DAMVIQNPRYQVTQFGKPVTLSCSQTLNHNVMYWYQQKSSQAPKLLFHYYDKDFNNEADTPDNFQSRRPNTSFCFLDIRSPGLGDTAMYLCATSRELVGTGELFFGEGSRLTVL.

The chain carries TRBV7-9 and TRBJ2-5; D possibly matches TRBD1 or TRBD2 (7 bases each). Trimming took off 4 bases at V and 13 bases at J, with 19 bases between the two ends. Germline CDR1 reads SEHNR; CDR2 reads FQNEAQ (reference sequence). The CDR3 has 13 residues. The CDR3 region is CASSSLMGRGPYF. In nucleotides, the CDR3 is TGTGCCAGCAGCTCCCTAATGGGGAGGGGGCCGTACTTC.

The V call is TRBV21-1, the J call TRBJ2-3; the table's D call, TRBD2, has no DNA check behind it. TRBV21-1 is a pseudogene segment. This CDR3 contains 18 residues. The DNA of the CDR3 is TGTGCCAGCGGGCTAGCGGGGGGCCCTTCCTTTAGCACAGATACGCAGTATTTT. Translation gives CASGLAGGPSFSTDTQYF.

This chain joins TRBV19 and TRBJ2-5; tentatively, D is TRBD1 (5 bases). The CDR3 has 12 residues. Germline CDR1 and CDR2: LNHDA and SQIVND (reference sequence). Deletions cut 5 bases from V and 4 bases from J, with 8 bases between. The CDR3, as DNA: TGTGCCAGTAGTCGGACACGAGAGACCCAGTACTTC. It specifies CASSRTRETQYF.

The V and J genes are TRBV6-6 and TRBJ1-5; 10 bases map to TRBD1. Germline V gene sequence: CDR1 MNHNY, CDR2 SVGAGI (reference sequence). The CDR3 extends over 15 amino acids. The V segment lost 5 bases and the J segment 6 bases; nucleotides outside the gene matches: 7. CDR3 DNA sequence: TGTGCCAGCAGTCCGAGACAGGGGGCTGGTCAGCCCCAGCATTTT. As protein: CASSPRQGAGQPQHF.

V and J are TRBV19 and TRBJ2-1; D is perhaps TRBD1 (6 bases). Germline loops: CDR1 LNHDA, CDR2 SQIVND (reference sequence). V dropped 6 bases and J dropped 6 bases, with 21 bases sitting between them. CDR3 length: 16 residues. DNA for the CDR3: TGTGCCAGTAGAGGTCGAGCAGGGGTAATGGGCAATGAGCAGTTCTTC. Translating gives CASRGRAGVMGNEQFF.

This sequence joins TRBV7-2 and TRBJ2-7; a possible D gene is TRBD2 (6 bases). Trimming took 5 bases from V and 2 from J, leaving 16 bases between them. Per the germline V gene, CDR1 is SGHTA and CDR2 is FQGNSA. The CDR3 spans 15 residues. This CDR3 reads CASSKGTSPTYEQYF. The CDR3 nucleotides read TGTGCCAGCAGCAAGGGGACTTCCCCTACCTACGAGCAGTACTTC.

The chain carries TRBV19 and TRBJ2-6; 7 bases are a match to TRBD2. J gave up 0 bases and V 5 bases, and 13 bases lay outside the gene matches. Per germline, CDR1 LNHDA and CDR2 SQIVND (reference sequence). This CDR3 is built from 19 residues. The DNA for the CDR3 is TGTGCCAGTAGTCCCCAGGGAGGGGCTCTTTCCTCTGGGGCCAACGTCCTGACTTTC. It yields the protein CASSPQGGALSSGANVLTF.

The J gene is TRBJ2-3, the V gene TRBV15; a weak D match, TRBD2 (5 bases). The germline V gene encodes CDR1 LNHNV and CDR2 YYDKDF (reference sequence). Deletions cut 8 bases from V and 2 bases from J, with 14 bases between. This CDR3 is 14 amino acids long. The DNA for the CDR3 is TGTGCCACCCTCAGAGGGCTAGACACAGATACGCAGTATTTT. Translated, it gives CATLRGLDTDTQYF.